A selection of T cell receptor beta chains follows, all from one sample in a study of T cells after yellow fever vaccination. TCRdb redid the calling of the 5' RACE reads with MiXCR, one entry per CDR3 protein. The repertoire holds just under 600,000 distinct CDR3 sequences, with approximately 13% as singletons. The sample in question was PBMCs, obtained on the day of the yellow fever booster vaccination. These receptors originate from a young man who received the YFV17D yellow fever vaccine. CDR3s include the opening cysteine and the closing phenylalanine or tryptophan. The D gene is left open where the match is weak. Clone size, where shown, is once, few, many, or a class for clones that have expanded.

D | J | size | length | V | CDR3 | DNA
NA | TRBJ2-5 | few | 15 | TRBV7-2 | CASSDQGYPSETQYF | TGTGCCAGCAGCGACCAAGGGTACCCATCGGAGACCCAGTACTTC
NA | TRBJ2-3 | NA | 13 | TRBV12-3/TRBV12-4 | CASSPQLPNTQYF | TGTGCCAGCAGTCCCCAACTCCCAAATACGCAGTATTTT
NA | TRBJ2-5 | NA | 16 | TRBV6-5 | CASSYSNRGGKETQYF | TGTGCCAGCAGTTACTCGAATAGGGGTGGCAAAGAGACCCAGTACTTC
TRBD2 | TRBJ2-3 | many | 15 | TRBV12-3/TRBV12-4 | CASSRTSGSTDTQYF | TGTGCCAGCAGCCGGACTAGCGGTAGCACAGATACGCAGTATTTT
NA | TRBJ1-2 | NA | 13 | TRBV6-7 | CASILGGSFGYTF | TGTGCCAGCATCCTAGGGGGATCCTTTGGCTACACCTTC
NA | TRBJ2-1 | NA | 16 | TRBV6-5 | CASSSPGAGLYNEQFF | TGTGCCAGCAGTTCCCCCGGGGCGGGACTTTACAATGAGCAGTTCTTC
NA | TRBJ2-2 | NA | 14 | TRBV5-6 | CASSLRQATGELFF | TGTGCCAGCAGCTTGAGGCAGGCCACCGGGGAGCTGTTTTTT
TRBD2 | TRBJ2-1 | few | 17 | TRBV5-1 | CASSPGGTSDSYNEQFF | TGCGCCAGCAGCCCGGGGGGGACTAGCGACTCCTACAATGAGCAGTTCTTC
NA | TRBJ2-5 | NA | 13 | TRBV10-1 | CASSEKILETQYF | TGCGCCAGCAGTGAGAAGATACTAGAGACCCAGTACTTC
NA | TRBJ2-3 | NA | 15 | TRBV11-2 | CASSRGTQGPDTQYF | TGTGCCAGCAGTCGGGGGACGCAGGGTCCAGATACGCAGTATTTT
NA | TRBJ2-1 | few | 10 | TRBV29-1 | CSGQVDEQFF | TGCAGCGGCCAGGTGGATGAGCAGTTCTTC
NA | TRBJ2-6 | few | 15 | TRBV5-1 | CASSGTSFGANVLTF | TGCGCCAGCAGCGGAACTAGTTTTGGGGCCAACGTCCTGACTTTC
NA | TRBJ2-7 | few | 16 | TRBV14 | CASSQEGAGASYEQYF | TGTGCCAGCAGCCAAGAAGGAGCAGGGGCGTCCTACGAGCAGTACTTC
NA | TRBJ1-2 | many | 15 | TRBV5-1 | CASSLRQTSDYGYTF | TGCGCCAGCAGCTTGCGACAGACCTCCGACTATGGCTACACCTTC
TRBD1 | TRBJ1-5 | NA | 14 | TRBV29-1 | CSVAAGGRNQPQHF | TGCAGCGTTGCGGCAGGGGGCCGCAATCAGCCCCAGCATTTT
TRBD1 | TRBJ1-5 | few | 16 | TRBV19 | CASSSLGTGQNQPQHF | TGTGCCAGTAGTAGCCTCGGGACAGGGCAAAATCAGCCCCAGCATTTT
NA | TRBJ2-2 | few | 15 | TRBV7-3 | CASSSSGVGTGELFF | TGTGCCAGCAGTTCATCGGGGGTGGGGACCGGGGAGCTGTTTTTT
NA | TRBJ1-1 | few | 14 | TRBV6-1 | CASSTGFMNTEAFF | TGTGCCAGCAGTACAGGGTTCATGAACACTGAAGCTTTCTTT
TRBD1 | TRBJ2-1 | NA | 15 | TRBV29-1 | CSVATGTGGWNEQFF | TGCAGCGTCGCCACCGGGACAGGGGGCTGGAATGAGCAGTTCTTC
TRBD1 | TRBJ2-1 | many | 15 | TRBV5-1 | CASRFGQGDYNEQFF | TGCGCCAGCAGGTTCGGGCAGGGGGACTACAATGAGCAGTTCTTC
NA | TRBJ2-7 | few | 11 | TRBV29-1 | CSVGELYEQYF | TGCAGCGTTGGCGAGCTTTACGAGCAGTACTTC
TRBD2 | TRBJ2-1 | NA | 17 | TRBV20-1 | CSAPRLAGYFSYNEQFF | TGCAGTGCTCCCAGACTAGCGGGGTACTTCTCCTACAATGAGCAGTTCTTC
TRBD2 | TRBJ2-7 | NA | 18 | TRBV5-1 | CASSLAVLAGLSSYEQYF | TGCGCCAGCAGCTTGGCCGTGCTAGCGGGTCTATCCTCCTACGAGCAGTACTTC
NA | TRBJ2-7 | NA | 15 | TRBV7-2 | CASMKASGSSYEQYF | TGTGCCAGCATGAAGGCAAGCGGCAGCTCCTACGAGCAGTACTTC
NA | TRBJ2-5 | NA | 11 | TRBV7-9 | CVGDGGETQYF | TGTGTCGGGGACGGTGGAGAGACCCAGTACTTC
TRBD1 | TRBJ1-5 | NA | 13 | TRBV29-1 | CSVAAGGHQPQHF | TGCAGCGTTGCCGCAGGGGGCCACCAGCCCCAGCATTTT
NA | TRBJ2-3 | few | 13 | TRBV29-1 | CSVPGSRPDTQYF | TGCAGCGTTCCCGGGAGTCGTCCAGATACGCAGTATTTT
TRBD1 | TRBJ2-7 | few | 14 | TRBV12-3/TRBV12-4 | CARFTRDRVNEQYF | TGTGCCAGGTTTACACGGGACAGGGTGAACGAGCAGTACTTC
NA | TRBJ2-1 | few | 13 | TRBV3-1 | CASSPEAVGEQFF | TGTGCCAGCAGCCCCGAAGCAGTGGGTGAGCAGTTCTTC
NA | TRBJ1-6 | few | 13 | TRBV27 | CASTNIGPGFLHF | TGTGCCAGCACCAATATAGGGCCCGGGTTCCTCCACTTT
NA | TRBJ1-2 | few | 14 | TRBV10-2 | CASSETGGLNGYTF | TGCGCCAGCAGTGAGACCGGGGGGCTCAATGGCTACACCTTC
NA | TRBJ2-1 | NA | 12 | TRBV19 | CASSQGSNEQFF | TGTGCCAGTTCCCAGGGCAGTAATGAGCAGTTCTTC
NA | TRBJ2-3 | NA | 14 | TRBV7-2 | CASSLALRTDTQYF | TGTGCCAGCAGCTTAGCTCTCAGAACAGATACGCAGTATTTT
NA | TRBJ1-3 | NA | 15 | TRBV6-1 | CASSAETGLGNTIYF | TGTGCCAGCAGCGCCGAAACAGGCTTAGGAAACACCATATATTTT
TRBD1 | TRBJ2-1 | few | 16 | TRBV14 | CASSPHPGQGPEEQFF | TGTGCCAGCAGCCCCCATCCCGGACAGGGTCCGGAGGAGCAGTTCTTC
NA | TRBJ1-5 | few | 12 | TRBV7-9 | CASSLMSQPQHF | TGTGCCAGCAGCTTAATGAGTCAGCCCCAGCATTTT
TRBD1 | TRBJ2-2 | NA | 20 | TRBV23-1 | CASSPITRTGSTSNTRELFF | TGCGCCAGCAGTCCTATTACCCGGACAGGAAGCACCAGCAACACCAGGGAGCTGTTTTTT
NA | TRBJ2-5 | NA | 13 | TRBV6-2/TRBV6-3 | CASSYGQTETQYF | TGTGCCAGCAGTTACGGACAGACAGAGACCCAGTACTTC
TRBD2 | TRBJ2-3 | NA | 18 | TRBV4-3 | CASSLQPSGGRRTDTQYF | TGCGCCAGCAGCCTGCAACCTTCGGGAGGGCGCCGCACAGATACGCAGTATTTT
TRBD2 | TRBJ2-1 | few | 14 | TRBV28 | CASSWREEDNEQFF | TGTGCCAGCAGTTGGCGGGAGGAGGACAATGAGCAGTTCTTC
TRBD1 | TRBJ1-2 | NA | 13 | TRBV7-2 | CASSLDDRGGYTF | TGTGCCAGCAGCTTGGACGACAGGGGTGGCTACACCTTC
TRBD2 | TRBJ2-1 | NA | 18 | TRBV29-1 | CSTPPGTSRGARLNEQFF | TGCAGCACGCCTCCCGGGACTAGCAGAGGGGCCCGGCTAAATGAGCAGTTCTTC
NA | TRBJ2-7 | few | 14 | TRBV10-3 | CAISEMGQGYEQYF | TGTGCCATCAGTGAGATGGGACAAGGCTACGAGCAGTACTTC
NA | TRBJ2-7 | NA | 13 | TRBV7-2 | CASRLQPSYEQYF | TGTGCCAGCAGACTACAGCCCTCCTACGAGCAGTACTTC
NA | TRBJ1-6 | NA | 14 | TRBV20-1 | CSASPGSGDSPLHF | TGCAGTGCTAGCCCCGGGTCCGGCGACTCACCCCTCCACTTT
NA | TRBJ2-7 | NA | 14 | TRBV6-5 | CASSYGFPDYEQYF | TGTGCCAGCAGTTACGGATTTCCTGACTACGAGCAGTACTTC
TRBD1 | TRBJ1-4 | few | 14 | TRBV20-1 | CSATVQGENEKLFF | TGCAGTGCTACCGTACAGGGGGAGAATGAAAAACTGTTTTTT
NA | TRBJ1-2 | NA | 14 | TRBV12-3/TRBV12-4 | CASSWGTPQMGYTF | TGTGCCAGCAGTTGGGGGACCCCACAAATGGGGTACACCTTC
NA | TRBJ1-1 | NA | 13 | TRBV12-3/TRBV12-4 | CASRRVRESEAFF | TGTGCCAGCAGGAGGGTGCGGGAGTCTGAAGCTTTCTTT
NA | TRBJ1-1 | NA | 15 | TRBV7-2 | CASSLVPSWNTEAFF | TGTGCCAGCAGCTTAGTCCCCTCCTGGAACACTGAAGCTTTCTTT
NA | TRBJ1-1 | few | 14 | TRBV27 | CASSLSMVNTEAFF | TGTGCCAGCAGTTTATCGATGGTGAACACTGAAGCTTTCTTT
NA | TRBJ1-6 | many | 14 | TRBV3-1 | CASSQLGTFLTLHF | TGTGCCAGCAGCCAACTCGGGACATTCTTAACCCTCCACTTT
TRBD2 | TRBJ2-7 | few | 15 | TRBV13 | CASSLDSGSVHEQYF | TGTGCCAGCAGCTTAGATAGCGGGAGCGTCCACGAGCAGTACTTC
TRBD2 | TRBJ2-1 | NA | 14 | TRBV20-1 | CSAGKTSGGQEQFF | TGCAGTGCAGGGAAGACTAGCGGAGGACAAGAGCAGTTCTTC
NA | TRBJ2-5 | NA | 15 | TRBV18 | CASSPPTGAGETQYF | TGTGCCAGCTCACCACCAACGGGGGCGGGAGAGACCCAGTACTTC
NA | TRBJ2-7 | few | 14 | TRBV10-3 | CAISESSKTYEQYF | TGTGCCATCAGTGAGTCTAGTAAAACCTACGAGCAGTACTTC
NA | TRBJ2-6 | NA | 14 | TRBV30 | CAGPRASGANVLTF | TGTGCCGGGCCCCGGGCCTCTGGGGCCAACGTCCTGACTTTC
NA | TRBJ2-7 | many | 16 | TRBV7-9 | CASSFEAWGGSYEQYF | TGTGCCAGCAGCTTCGAGGCGTGGGGTGGGTCCTACGAGCAGTACTTC
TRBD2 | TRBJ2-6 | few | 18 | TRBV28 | CASSLLQAGRAGANVLTF | TGTGCCAGCAGTTTACTACAGGCGGGGAGGGCTGGGGCCAACGTCCTGACTTTC